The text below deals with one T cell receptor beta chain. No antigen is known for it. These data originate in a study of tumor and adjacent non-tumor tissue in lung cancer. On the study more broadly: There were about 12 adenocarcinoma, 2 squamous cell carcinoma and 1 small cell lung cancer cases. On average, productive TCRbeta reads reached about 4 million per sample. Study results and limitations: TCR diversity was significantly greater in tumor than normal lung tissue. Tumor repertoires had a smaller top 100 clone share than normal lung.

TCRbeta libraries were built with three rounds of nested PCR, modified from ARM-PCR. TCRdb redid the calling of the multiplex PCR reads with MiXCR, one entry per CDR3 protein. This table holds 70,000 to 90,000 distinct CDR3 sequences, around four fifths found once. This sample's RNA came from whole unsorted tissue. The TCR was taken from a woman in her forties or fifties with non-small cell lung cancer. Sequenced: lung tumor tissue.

CDR3 DNA: TGTGCCAGTAGTATTGGGGGGTCACAAGAGACCCAGTACTTC. It specifies CASSIGGSQETQYF. The chain couples TRBV19 to TRBJ2-5; perhaps TRBD2 as D (6 bases). The CDR3 extends over 14 amino acids. Trimming removed 3 bases at V and 2 bases at J, with 10 bases between. Germline values: CDR1 LNHDA, CDR2 SQIVND (reference sequence).